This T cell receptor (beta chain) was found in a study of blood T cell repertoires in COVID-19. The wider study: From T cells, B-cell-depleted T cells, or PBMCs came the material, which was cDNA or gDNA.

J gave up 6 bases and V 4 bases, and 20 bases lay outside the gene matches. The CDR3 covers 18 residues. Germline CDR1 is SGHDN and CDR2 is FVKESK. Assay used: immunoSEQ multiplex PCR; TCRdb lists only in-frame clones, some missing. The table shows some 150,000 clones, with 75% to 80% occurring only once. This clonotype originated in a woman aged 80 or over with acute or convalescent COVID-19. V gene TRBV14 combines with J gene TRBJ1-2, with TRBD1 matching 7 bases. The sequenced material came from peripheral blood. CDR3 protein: CASSLRTGVATFLDGYTF. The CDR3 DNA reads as TGTGCCAGCAGCCTAAGAACAGGGGTCGCAACCTTTTTGGATGGCTACACCTTC.